This TCR beta chain was captured by sequencing in a study of shared clonotypes between healthy human individuals. Among the donors, all were Caucasian adults who lived in Nashville, Tennessee. This clone was seen a few times. Sorted-subset replicate PCRs used roughly 180 ng DNA, approximately 33,000 T cell genomes. Sequencing was performed with immunoSEQ multiplex PCR; in TCRdb, only in-frame clones are kept and a portion is missing. The sample contains 300,000 to 350,000 clones, about 73% of which appear only once. Material for sequencing was memory CD4+ T cells sorted from blood. This sample's subset: CD45RA-negative fraction. The origin of this receptor is a man younger than 45 in good health.

CDR3 bases: TGTGCCAGCGGTCTCAGCAGGAACTACGAGCAGTACTTC. Residues: CASGLSRNYEQYF. V usage is TRBV7-8 and J usage is TRBJ2-7; unclear D gene. V was clipped by 8 bases and J by 3 bases, with 14 bases between them. Germline CDR1 is SGHVS and CDR2 is FQNEAQ. The CDR3 length is 13 residues.